This TCR beta chain is drawn from a study of blood T cell repertoires in COVID-19. Profiled with immunoSEQ multiplex PCR; TCRdb holds only in-frame clones, not every one. The profile shows about 340,000 clones, under 95% of them singletons. Source material: peripheral blood. The sequence was obtained from a young woman who had recovered from COVID-19.

CDR3 DNA sequence: TGTGCCAGCTCACCCCGTGGGACAGGGGCTAACTATGGCTACACCTTC. Residues: CASSPRGTGANYGYTF. The chain joins TRBV18 to TRBJ1-2; 10 bases are a match to TRBD1. Looked up from germline, CDR1 is KGHSH and CDR2 is LQKENI. The CDR3 has 16 amino acids. The ends lost 3 bases at V and 0 bases at J; junction bases unmatched: 4.